A single sample is the source of the 14 T cell receptor beta chains below, sequenced in a study of T cells in localized non-small cell lung cancer. The table came from immunoSEQ multiplex PCR; TCRdb's copy has only in-frame clones and leaves some out. The profile shows about 70,000 clones, approximately 88% of them singletons. Here the sequenced sample was peripheral blood, taken before any cancer treatment. The receptor set was obtained from a female donor over 55 with stage I lung adenocarcinoma.

The rearrangement uses TRBV9 and TRBJ1-5; tentative D call: TRBD1 (6 bases). The CDR3 is made up of 14 amino acids. The V end was cut by 7 bases, the J end by 6 bases, with 17 bases between. Germline assignment: CDR1 SGDLS and CDR2 YYNGEE. CDR3 sequence reads: CASLLGAPAQPQHF. CDR3 bases: TGTGCCAGCCTTTTGGGGGCACCCGCTCAGCCCCAGCATTTT.

The chain uses TRBV11-2 and TRBJ2-7; 9 bases fit TRBD1. Trimming cost V 5 bases and J 2 bases; bases outside gene matches: 7. The V gene's germline CDR1 is SGHAT and CDR2 FQNNGV. The CDR3 is 15 amino acids. CDR3 DNA sequence: TGTGCCAGCAGCCTCCTGACAGGGGGGGCCTACGAGCAGTACTTC. It is translated as CASSLLTGGAYEQYF.

The chain has TRBV5-4 and TRBJ1-6; a weak D match, TRBD1 (5 bases). Trimming left V 4 bases short and J 9 bases short, with 17 bases between. The CDR3 consists of 15 residues. Germline V lookup: CDR1 SGHNT, CDR2 YYREEE (reference sequence). The CDR3 loop is CASSLGGMGGSPLHF. The CDR3 nucleotides read TGTGCCAGCAGCCTCGGGGGGATGGGAGGTTCACCCCTCCACTTT. The full variable domain, with the rest looked up from reference TRBV5-4 and TRBJ1-6, is ETGVTQSPTHLIKTRGQQVTLRCSSQSGHNTVSWYQQALGQGPQFIFQYYREEENGRGNFPPRFSGLQFPNYSSELNVNALELDDSALYLCASSLGGMGGSPLHFGNGTRLTVT.

The chain is built from TRBV25-1 and TRBJ2-1; 10 positions agree with TRBD2. Germline V CDR1 and CDR2: MGHDK, SYGVNS. Trimming at V came to 6 bases and at J to 3 bases, leaving 8 bases not matched to a gene. This CDR3 spans 16 amino acids. CDR3 region: CASRSGSGGNYNEQFF. The CDR3 DNA follows: TGTGCCAGCAGGTCTGGTAGCGGGGGGAACTACAATGAGCAGTTCTTC.

This clone is a singleton in its sample. The DNA of the CDR3 is TGTGCCAGTAGTGTGGACAGCCTGGCTTGGCATCAGTACTTC. Its translation: CASSVDSLAWHQYF. This chain uses TRBV19 with TRBJ2-4; D may be TRBD1 (6 bases). Germline lookup yields CDR1 LNHDA and CDR2 SQIVND (reference sequence). The CDR3 covers 14 residues. V lost 5 bases and J 12 bases, leaving 20 bases between the germline ends.

The chain combines TRBV9 with TRBJ1-3; tentatively, D is TRBD1 (6 bases). Trimming cost V 3 bases and J 1 base, with 20 bases left between them. The V gene's germline CDR1 is SGDLS and CDR2 YYNGEE. CDR3 length: 18 residues. CDR3 in amino acids: CASSGPGHSLTSGNTIYF. CDR3 in DNA: TGTGCCAGCAGCGGCCCGGGACACTCTCTAACTTCTGGAAACACCATATATTTT. The full variable domain, in which reference TRBV9 and TRBJ1-3 provide the parts outside the CDR3, is DSGVTQTPKHLITATGQRVTLRCSPRSGDLSVYWYQQSLDQGLQFLIQYYNGEERAKGNILERFSAQQFPDLHSELNLSSLELGDSALYFCASSGPGHSLTSGNTIYFGEGSWLTVV.

The chain combines TRBV5-1 with TRBJ2-1, with 12 bases lining up with TRBD1. The V gene's germline CDR1 is SGHRS and CDR2 YFSETQ. Germline trimming cut 4 bases from V and 7 bases from J; bases unmatched to any gene: 12. This CDR3 has 17 amino acids. The chain's CDR3 is CASSHTPGTGGLNEQFF. The CDR3 DNA is TGCGCCAGCAGCCACACCCCCGGGACAGGGGGCTTGAATGAGCAGTTCTTC.

CDR3 DNA: TGTGCCAGTACCCCAGGTACAGATACGCAGTATTTT. Its protein is CASTPGTDTQYF. The chain uses TRBV19 and TRBJ2-3; no clear D. This CDR3 is 12 amino acids long. Germline CDR1 is LNHDA and CDR2 is SQIVND (reference sequence). V shed 7 bases and J shed 3 bases, with 8 bases lying between them.

The CDR3 DNA reads as TGTGCCAGCAGCTTAGGTAGCGGCACAGATACGCAGTATTTT. Amino acids: CASSLGSGTDTQYF. J is TRBJ2-3 and V is TRBV7-6; TRBD2 might be the D (5 bases). V lost 1 base and J lost 1, with 6 bases in between. Germline CDR1 is SGHVS and CDR2 is FNYEAQ. The CDR3 covers 14 residues. Complete variable domain (other parts from reference TRBV7-6 and TRBJ2-3): GAGVSQSPRYKVTKRGQDVALRCDPISGHVSLYWYRQALGQGPEFLTYFNYEAQQDKSGLPNDRFSAERPEGSISTLTIQRTEQRDSAMYRCASSLGSGTDTQYFGPGTRLTVL.

The CDR3 coding sequence is TGTGCCAGCAGTGAAGGAGGAACCGGGGAGCTGTTTTTT. Translating gives CASSEGGTGELFF. This sequence joins TRBV6-1 and TRBJ2-2; D is ambiguous. This CDR3 region has 13 residues. V dropped 1 base and J dropped 5 bases, with 5 bases sitting between them. CDR1 MNHNS and CDR2 SASEGT come from the germline V gene.

J is TRBJ1-5 and V is TRBV4-1, with unresolved D. Germline lookup yields CDR1 MGHRA and CDR2 YSYEKL. Deletions cut 0 bases from V and 1 base from J, with 7 bases between. There are 15 residues in the CDR3. The DNA for the CDR3 is TGCGCCAGCAGCCAAGAGGGTCAGAGCAATCAGCCCCAGCATTTT. The encoded protein is CASSQEGQSNQPQHF.

The gene calls are TRBV6-6 and TRBJ2-7; no firm D call. This CDR3 contains 12 residues. The germline V and J ends were trimmed by 2 bases and 3 bases, with 5 bases remaining between them. Looked up from germline, CDR1 is MNHNY and CDR2 is SVGAGI (reference sequence). Written as DNA, the CDR3 is TGTGCCAGCAGTTACGAGTACTACGAGCAGTACTTC. This gives the protein CASSYEYYEQYF.

This chain joins TRBV7-3 and TRBJ2-1; D might be TRBD1 (6 bases). Germline CDR1 reads SGHTA; CDR2 reads FQGTGA. Trimming removed 5 bases at V and 3 bases at J, with 17 bases between. There are 16 residues in the CDR3. The CDR3 protein is CASSTEGQGYYNEQFF. The CDR3 DNA is TGTGCCAGCAGCACCGAAGGGCAGGGGTACTACAATGAGCAGTTCTTC.

CDR3 in DNA: TGCGCCAGCAGCCATCTTCCAGGACAGGGGGATAATTCACCCCTCCACTTT. It specifies CASSHLPGQGDNSPLHF. The V call is TRBV4-1, the J call TRBJ1-6; 10 nucleotides align to TRBD1. Trimming at V came to 3 bases and at J to 5 bases, leaving 7 bases not matched to a gene. This CDR3 is built from 17 residues. The V gene's germline CDR1 is MGHRA and CDR2 YSYEKL.